This T cell receptor beta chain was retrieved from a study of T-cell memory formation after mild COVID-19. Study-wide points: The SARS-CoV-2 specificity of second-wave clones reaching peak at day 37 remained unverified. Contracting CD4+ clones sat mainly in CM and EM; CD8+ in EMRA.

Notes on this clonotype: The target antigen is unknown.

CDR1 is MNHEY, CDR2 SVGAGI, per germline. Trimming removed 5 bases from V and 10 bases from J, with 10 bases in between. This CDR3 has 11 residues. A single record per CDR3 protein comes from TCRdb applying MiXCR to the 5' RACE reads. The table records 550,000 to 700,000 distinct CDR3 sequences, 15% to 20% of them present only once. The V and J genes are TRBV6-5 and TRBJ2-3; maybe TRBD2 (6 bases). Input material: PBMCs or a T cell subset sorted from them (not recorded which). This receptor was identified in an adult woman who had mild COVID-19 (a few samples of this study predate the infection). Cell type and time point are not known. CDR3 protein: CASSHGTPQYF. The CDR3 nucleotides read TGTGCCAGCAGTCACGGGACTCCGCAGTATTTT.